This T cell receptor (beta chain) was recorded in a study of CD8+ T cells in alopecia areata. About the research overall: Each of the treated patients was given oral tofacitinib, 5 to 10 mg twice daily, for moderate-to-severe alopecia areata.

Study outcomes and limitations: An increase in clonality over normal scalp was evident in lesional scalp, especially alopecia totalis/universalis.

Germline CDR1 and CDR2: GTSNPN and SVGIG (reference sequence). The CDR3 is made up of 13 amino acids. Deletions cut 4 bases from V and 3 bases from J, with 10 bases between. Once RNA had been extracted, it was reverse transcribed into cDNA to act as the sequencing template. Clones were read by immunoSEQ multiplex PCR, and TCRdb kept only the in-frame ones, dropping some. The sample includes 200,000 to 250,000 clones, around 62% of them seen just once. Regarding this clone: Its antigen is currently unknown.

This specimen was CD4+ T cells sorted from blood, taken at week 0. The chain couples TRBV30 to TRBJ2-1, with no clear D. The sequence derives from a human donor with alopecia areata. The CDR3 reads CAWTSHLYNEQFF. CDR3 nucleotide sequence: TGTGCCTGGACAAGTCACCTCTACAATGAGCAGTTCTTC.